Presented here are 26 T cell receptor beta chains from one specimen sequenced in a study of T cell changes during pregnancy in multiple sclerosis. The method was immunoSEQ multiplex PCR; TCRdb's version includes in-frame clones alone and lacks a portion of them. Counted here are about 100,000 clones, approximately 90% occurring once; the ten biggest clones make up 1.9%. Specimen: peripheral blood, collected after pregnancy. The origin of the receptors is a female donor with multiple sclerosis, enrolled in a pregnancy study.

The V and J genes are TRBV5-6 and TRBJ2-2; 11 bases line up with TRBD2. Germline V gives CDR1 SGHDT, CDR2 YYEEEE. After removal of 4 bases from V and 0 bases from J, the junction contained 11 bases not matched to a gene. The CDR3 sequence is 19 residues long. CDR3 sequence reads: CASSGPKLAGATNTGELFF. CDR3 bases: TGTGCCAGCAGCGGTCCGAAACTAGCGGGGGCGACGAACACCGGGGAGCTGTTTTTT. Looking up the rest from reference TRBV5-6 and TRBJ2-2 gives the full variable domain: DAGVTQSPTHLIKTRGQQVTLRCSPKSGHDTVSWYQQALGQGPQFIFQYYEEEERQRGNFPDRFSGHQFPNYSSELNVNALLLGDSALYLCASSGPKLAGATNTGELFFGEGSRLTVL.

The rearrangement links TRBV2 to TRBJ2-5, with D maybe TRBD2 (7 bases). Germline CDR1 SNHLY, CDR2 FYNNEI. The CDR3 loop spans 16 amino acids. The ends were cut back, 6 bases at V and 3 bases at J, with 20 bases in the middle. CDR3 in DNA: TGTGCCAGCAGGATTCGAGGGGGGAGGGGTGAAGAGACCCAGTACTTC. This encodes CASRIRGGRGEETQYF.

V is TRBV5-1 and J is TRBJ2-5, with D maybe TRBD1 (6 bases). V was cut by 4 bases and J by 0 bases, with 19 bases left in between. CDR3 length: 17 residues. Germline assignment: CDR1 SGHRS and CDR2 YFSETQ. This chain's CDR3 is CASSPFPRGKYQETQYF. CDR3 DNA sequence: TGCGCCAGCAGCCCATTCCCCAGGGGCAAGTACCAAGAGACCCAGTACTTC.

The chain uses TRBV10-3 and TRBJ1-2, with 9 bases lining up with TRBD1. V shed 4 bases and J 4 bases; nucleotides not matched to a gene: 7. The CDR3 is 15 amino acids. The germline CDR1 and CDR2 sequences are ENHRY and SYGVKD. The CDR3 sequence is CAISAGQGFGYGYTF. The CDR3 DNA reads TGTGCCATCAGTGCGGGACAGGGTTTTGGCTATGGCTACACCTTC.

This rearrangement joins TRBV7-3 to TRBJ1-6; D is ambiguous. The CDR3 sequence is 14 residues long. V was pared by 0 bases and J by 7 bases, with 7 bases between. In germline, CDR1 is SGHTA, CDR2 FQGTGA. CDR3 DNA: TGTGCCAGCAGCTTAACGCGCCGGAATTCACCCCTCCACTTT. It is translated as CASSLTRRNSPLHF. The variable domain in full, completed from reference TRBV7-3 and TRBJ1-6, reads GAGVSQTPSNKVTEKGKYVELRCDPISGHTALYWYRQSLGQGPEFLIYFQGTGAADDSGLPNDRFFAVRPEGSVSTLKIQRTERGDSAVYLCASSLTRRNSPLHFGNGTRLTVT.

The gene calls are TRBV18 and TRBJ2-2; perhaps TRBD1 as D (5 bases). Germline V gene sequence: CDR1 KGHSH, CDR2 LQKENI. The CDR3 totals 13 residues. V lost 3 bases to trimming and J lost 7 bases, with 9 bases between them. CDR3 in amino acids: CASSPQGIGELFF. CDR3 nucleotides: TGTGCCAGCTCACCCCAGGGAATCGGGGAGCTGTTTTTT.

This clone appeared once. The chain carries TRBV11-2 and TRBJ1-6; 7 nucleotides align to TRBD1. This CDR3 region has 16 residues. The J segment lost 9 bases and the V segment lost 5 bases, leaving 13 bases of the junction unmatched. Germline CDR1 and CDR2: SGHAT and FQNNGV. CDR3 amino acids: CASSPSVTGRRSPLHF. DNA for the CDR3: TGTGCCAGCAGCCCTTCAGTGACAGGGCGACGTTCACCCCTCCACTTT.

This chain links TRBV28 with TRBJ2-7; unclear D gene. Germline lookup yields CDR1 MDHEN and CDR2 SYDVKM. The CDR3 sequence is 13 residues long. V was shortened by 5 bases and J by 0 bases, with 8 bases between the two germline ends. CDR3 in DNA: TGTGCCAGCAGTCACTCAAACTCCTACGAGCAGTACTTC. Translation: CASSHSNSYEQYF. Drawing the rest from reference TRBV28 and TRBJ2-7, the complete variable domain is DVKVTQSSRYLVKRTGEKVFLECVQDMDHENMFWYRQDPGLGLRLIYFSYDVKMKEKGDIPEGYSVSREKKERFSLILESASTNQTSMYLCASSHSNSYEQYFGPGTRLTVT.

In nucleotides, the CDR3 is TGTGCCAGCAGCTTAGTTAGCGGTTCCTTTCAAGAGACCCAGTACTTC. Translating it yields CASSLVSGSFQETQYF. The chain has TRBV7-9 and TRBJ2-5, with D possibly TRBD2 on 6 matching bases. Germline loops: CDR1 SEHNR, CDR2 FQNEAQ (reference sequence). Trimming shortened V by 1 base and J by 2 bases, and 14 bases separated the two germline ends. The CDR3 sequence is 16 residues long.

This rearrangement joins TRBV13 to TRBJ2-1, with TRBD2 matching 11 bases. The V and J ends lost 8 bases and 7 bases, in that order; junction bases with no gene match: 4. The CDR3 extends over 13 amino acids. Germline CDR1 is PRHDT and CDR2 is FYEKMQ (reference sequence). In nucleotides, the CDR3 is TGTGCCAGCTCCCTAGCGGGGGGAAATGAGCAGTTCTTC. Its protein is CASSLAGGNEQFF.

The rearrangement links TRBV28 to TRBJ1-1, with 9 bases that match TRBD1. The V gene end was trimmed by 7 bases and the J gene end by 5 bases; junction bases not matched to a gene: 14. From germline, CDR1 is MDHEN and CDR2 SYDVKM. CDR3 length: 16 residues. The CDR3 spells CASTSPGTGPGTEAFF. The DNA of the CDR3 is TGTGCCAGCACCTCTCCCGGGACAGGGCCGGGGACTGAAGCTTTCTTT.

This sequence joins TRBV6-5 and TRBJ2-7; 8 positions agree with TRBD1. With V trimmed by 6 bases and J by 5 bases, 9 bases remained unmatched. CDR3 length: 14 residues. The germline gives CDR1 MNHEY, CDR2 SVGAGI. The CDR3 DNA reads TGTGCCAGCAGACGAGTCCCAGGGGGCAACGAGCAGTACTTC. This codes for CASRRVPGGNEQYF.

The V call is TRBV11-3, the J call TRBJ2-4; 7 nucleotides agree with TRBD2. This CDR3 region has 15 residues. Germline V gene data show CDR1 as SGHNT and CDR2 as YENEEA. The ends lost 0 bases at V and 4 bases at J; junction bases unmatched: 3. The CDR3 region has the DNA TGTGCCAGCAGCTTAGAAGCGGGAACTAAAAACATTCAGTACTTC. This translates into CASSLEAGTKNIQYF.

This clone was seen a handful of times. V gene TRBV7-2 combines with J gene TRBJ2-3; 8 positions match TRBD2. Germline loops: CDR1 SGHTA, CDR2 FQGNSA. The length of the CDR3 is 15 residues. With V trimmed by 0 bases and J by 1 base, 0 bases remained unmatched. This chain's CDR3 is CASSLASGGTDTQYF. CDR3 DNA: TGTGCCAGCAGCTTAGCTAGCGGGGGCACAGATACGCAGTATTTT.

The J gene is TRBJ2-5, the V gene TRBV6-5; TRBD2 matches at 11 bases. There are 16 residues in the CDR3. Germline assignment: CDR1 MNHEY and CDR2 SVGAGI. V dropped 0 bases and J dropped 1; count of bases not matched to a gene: 1. The CDR3 DNA reads as TGTGCCAGCAGTTACTCGACTAGCGGGGCCCAAGAGACCCAGTACTTC. It codes for CASSYSTSGAQETQYF.

The chain joins TRBV6-1 to TRBJ1-2; a possible D gene is TRBD1 (6 bases). CDR1 is MNHNS, CDR2 SASEGT, per germline. The CDR3 contains 14 residues. Trimming stripped 1 base from V and 11 bases from J, with 17 bases between. This chain's CDR3 is CASSEVTYRVVYTF. As DNA, the CDR3 is TGTGCCAGCAGTGAAGTAACGTACAGGGTTGTTTACACCTTC.

This clone was seen just once. V is TRBV7-9 and J is TRBJ2-5, with D possibly matching TRBD2 (6 bases). Trimming removed 6 bases at V and 4 bases at J, with 12 bases between. Germline CDR1 SEHNR, CDR2 FQNEAQ (reference sequence). CDR3 length equals 13 residues. The DNA of the CDR3 is TGTGCCAGCAGGGCGCGGGGAGGAGAGACCCAGTACTTC. Protein: CASRARGGETQYF.

The rearrangement links TRBV13 to TRBJ2-3, with TRBD2 matching over 9 bases. CDR1 is PRHDT, CDR2 FYEKMQ, per germline (reference sequence). The length of the CDR3 is 14 residues. After removal of 3 bases from V and 8 bases from J, the junction contained 6 bases not matched to a gene. The CDR3 spells CASSFGRGGGTQYF. The CDR3 bases are TGTGCCAGCAGCTTCGGGCGGGGGGGTGGTACGCAGTATTTT.

The chain carries TRBV11-2 and TRBJ1-2, with a weak D call TRBD1 (6 bases). V was cut by 3 bases and J by 2 bases, with 13 bases left in between. Germline CDR1 is SGHAT and CDR2 is FQNNGV. The CDR3 runs to 15 residues. The CDR3 reads CASSFNQGTNYGYTF. The DNA for the CDR3 is TGTGCCAGCAGCTTCAACCAGGGGACCAACTATGGCTACACCTTC.

This chain's CDR3 is CAGQGIDGYTF. The DNA for the CDR3 is TGTGCCGGACAGGGGATCGACGGCTACACCTTC. This chain links TRBV28 with TRBJ1-2; TRBD1 aligns across 9 bases. Germline CDR1 and CDR2: MDHEN and SYDVKM. The CDR3 consists of 11 residues. With 11 bases clipped from V and 8 bases from J, the junction kept 6 bases outside the gene matches.

The CDR3 DNA reads as TGTGCCTGGAGGGAACAGGGGTTGTTCGGGCCACCCCTCCACTTT. Its protein is CAWREQGLFGPPLHF. The rearrangement uses TRBV30 and TRBJ1-6; 7 bases map to TRBD1. The CDR3 contains 15 residues. The germline V gene encodes CDR1 GTSNPN and CDR2 SVGIG (reference sequence). Trimming took 3 bases from V and 11 from J; bases not matched to a gene: 13.

V gene TRBV29-1 combines with J gene TRBJ1-2; D ambiguous. Germline CDR1 is SQVTM and CDR2 is ANQGSEA. The CDR3 contains 12 residues. Trimming removed 3 bases from V and 6 bases from J, with 11 bases in between. For the CDR3, the DNA is TGCAGCGTTGATAGCCCGAGGGATGGCTACACCTTC. Protein product: CSVDSPRDGYTF.

The V and J genes are TRBV18 and TRBJ1-2; 8 positions agree with TRBD1. The J segment lost 4 bases and the V segment lost 3 bases, leaving 16 bases of the junction unmatched. The CDR3 extends over 18 amino acids. The germline V gene encodes CDR1 KGHSH and CDR2 LQKENI. CDR3: CASSPRGQGDRTFYGYTF. For the CDR3, the DNA is TGTGCCAGCTCACCCCGAGGACAGGGCGACCGAACTTTCTATGGCTACACCTTC.

This chain uses TRBV27 with TRBJ2-7; TRBD2 is a possible D gene (6 bases). The CDR3 length is 15 residues. Trimming removed 2 bases at V and 3 bases at J, with 14 bases between. Germline CDR1 and CDR2: MNHEY and SMNVEV (reference sequence). Written as DNA, the CDR3 is TGTGCCAGCAGTTTAAGGCTAGCGAGAATCTACGAGCAGTACTTC. Translation: CASSLRLARIYEQYF.

The chain employs TRBV7-9 and TRBJ2-5; TRBD1 agrees at 9 bases. Germline trimming cut 1 base from V and 5 bases from J; bases unmatched to any gene: 5. This CDR3 has 15 amino acids. Looked up from germline, CDR1 is SEHNR and CDR2 is FQNEAQ (reference sequence). The DNA for the CDR3 is TGTGCCAGCAGCTTAGGGGACAGGGTCGCGGAGACCCAGTACTTC. Translation: CASSLGDRVAETQYF.

The genes are TRBV10-3 and TRBJ1-6; D possibly corresponds to TRBD1 (6 bases). The germline gives CDR1 ENHRY, CDR2 SYGVKD. With 0 bases removed from V and 5 bases from J, the gap between germline ends came to 8 bases. CDR3 length equals 15 residues. In DNA, the CDR3 is TGTGCCATCAGTGAGTCGGGACAAAATAATTCACCCCTCCACTTT. It codes for CAISESGQNNSPLHF.